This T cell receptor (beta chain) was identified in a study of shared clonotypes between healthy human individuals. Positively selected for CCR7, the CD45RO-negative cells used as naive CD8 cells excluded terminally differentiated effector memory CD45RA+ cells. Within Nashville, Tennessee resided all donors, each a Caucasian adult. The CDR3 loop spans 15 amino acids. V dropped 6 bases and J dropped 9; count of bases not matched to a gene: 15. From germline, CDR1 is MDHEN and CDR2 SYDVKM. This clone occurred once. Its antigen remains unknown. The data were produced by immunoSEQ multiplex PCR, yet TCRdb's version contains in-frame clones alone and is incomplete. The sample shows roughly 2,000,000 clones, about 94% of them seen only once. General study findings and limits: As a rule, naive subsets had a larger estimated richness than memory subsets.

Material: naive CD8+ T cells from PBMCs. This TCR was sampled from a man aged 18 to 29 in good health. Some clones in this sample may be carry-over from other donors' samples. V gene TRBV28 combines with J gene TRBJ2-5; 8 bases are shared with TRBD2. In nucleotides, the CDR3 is TGTGCCAGCAGCTCCCTATGGGGAGGGCGGGAGGCCCAGTACTTC. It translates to CASSSLWGGREAQYF.